This T cell receptor beta chain was sequenced in a study of blood T cell repertoires in COVID-19. Trimming left V 0 bases short and J 7 bases short, with 7 bases between. Germline lookup yields CDR1 LGHNT and CDR2 FRNRAP. CDR3 size: 13 residues. In the authors' workflow: Amplification with reference gene primers provided the estimates of nucleated cell counts. TCRdb's table, derived via immunoSEQ multiplex PCR, lists solely in-frame clones and lacks some. That table supplies the V and J calls and clone size; D and trimming were determined from the DNA. Of roughly 170,000 clones listed, 84% were seen once; the top ten hold under 8.5%.

The TCR comes from a human donor in a cohort sampled during active COVID-19. The chain is built from TRBV12-5 and TRBJ2-1; D remains unclear. Sequencing was carried out using peripheral blood. CDR3 residues: CASGLVSGNEQFF. CDR3 sequence (DNA): TGTGCTAGTGGTTTGGTATCAGGTAATGAGCAGTTCTTC.